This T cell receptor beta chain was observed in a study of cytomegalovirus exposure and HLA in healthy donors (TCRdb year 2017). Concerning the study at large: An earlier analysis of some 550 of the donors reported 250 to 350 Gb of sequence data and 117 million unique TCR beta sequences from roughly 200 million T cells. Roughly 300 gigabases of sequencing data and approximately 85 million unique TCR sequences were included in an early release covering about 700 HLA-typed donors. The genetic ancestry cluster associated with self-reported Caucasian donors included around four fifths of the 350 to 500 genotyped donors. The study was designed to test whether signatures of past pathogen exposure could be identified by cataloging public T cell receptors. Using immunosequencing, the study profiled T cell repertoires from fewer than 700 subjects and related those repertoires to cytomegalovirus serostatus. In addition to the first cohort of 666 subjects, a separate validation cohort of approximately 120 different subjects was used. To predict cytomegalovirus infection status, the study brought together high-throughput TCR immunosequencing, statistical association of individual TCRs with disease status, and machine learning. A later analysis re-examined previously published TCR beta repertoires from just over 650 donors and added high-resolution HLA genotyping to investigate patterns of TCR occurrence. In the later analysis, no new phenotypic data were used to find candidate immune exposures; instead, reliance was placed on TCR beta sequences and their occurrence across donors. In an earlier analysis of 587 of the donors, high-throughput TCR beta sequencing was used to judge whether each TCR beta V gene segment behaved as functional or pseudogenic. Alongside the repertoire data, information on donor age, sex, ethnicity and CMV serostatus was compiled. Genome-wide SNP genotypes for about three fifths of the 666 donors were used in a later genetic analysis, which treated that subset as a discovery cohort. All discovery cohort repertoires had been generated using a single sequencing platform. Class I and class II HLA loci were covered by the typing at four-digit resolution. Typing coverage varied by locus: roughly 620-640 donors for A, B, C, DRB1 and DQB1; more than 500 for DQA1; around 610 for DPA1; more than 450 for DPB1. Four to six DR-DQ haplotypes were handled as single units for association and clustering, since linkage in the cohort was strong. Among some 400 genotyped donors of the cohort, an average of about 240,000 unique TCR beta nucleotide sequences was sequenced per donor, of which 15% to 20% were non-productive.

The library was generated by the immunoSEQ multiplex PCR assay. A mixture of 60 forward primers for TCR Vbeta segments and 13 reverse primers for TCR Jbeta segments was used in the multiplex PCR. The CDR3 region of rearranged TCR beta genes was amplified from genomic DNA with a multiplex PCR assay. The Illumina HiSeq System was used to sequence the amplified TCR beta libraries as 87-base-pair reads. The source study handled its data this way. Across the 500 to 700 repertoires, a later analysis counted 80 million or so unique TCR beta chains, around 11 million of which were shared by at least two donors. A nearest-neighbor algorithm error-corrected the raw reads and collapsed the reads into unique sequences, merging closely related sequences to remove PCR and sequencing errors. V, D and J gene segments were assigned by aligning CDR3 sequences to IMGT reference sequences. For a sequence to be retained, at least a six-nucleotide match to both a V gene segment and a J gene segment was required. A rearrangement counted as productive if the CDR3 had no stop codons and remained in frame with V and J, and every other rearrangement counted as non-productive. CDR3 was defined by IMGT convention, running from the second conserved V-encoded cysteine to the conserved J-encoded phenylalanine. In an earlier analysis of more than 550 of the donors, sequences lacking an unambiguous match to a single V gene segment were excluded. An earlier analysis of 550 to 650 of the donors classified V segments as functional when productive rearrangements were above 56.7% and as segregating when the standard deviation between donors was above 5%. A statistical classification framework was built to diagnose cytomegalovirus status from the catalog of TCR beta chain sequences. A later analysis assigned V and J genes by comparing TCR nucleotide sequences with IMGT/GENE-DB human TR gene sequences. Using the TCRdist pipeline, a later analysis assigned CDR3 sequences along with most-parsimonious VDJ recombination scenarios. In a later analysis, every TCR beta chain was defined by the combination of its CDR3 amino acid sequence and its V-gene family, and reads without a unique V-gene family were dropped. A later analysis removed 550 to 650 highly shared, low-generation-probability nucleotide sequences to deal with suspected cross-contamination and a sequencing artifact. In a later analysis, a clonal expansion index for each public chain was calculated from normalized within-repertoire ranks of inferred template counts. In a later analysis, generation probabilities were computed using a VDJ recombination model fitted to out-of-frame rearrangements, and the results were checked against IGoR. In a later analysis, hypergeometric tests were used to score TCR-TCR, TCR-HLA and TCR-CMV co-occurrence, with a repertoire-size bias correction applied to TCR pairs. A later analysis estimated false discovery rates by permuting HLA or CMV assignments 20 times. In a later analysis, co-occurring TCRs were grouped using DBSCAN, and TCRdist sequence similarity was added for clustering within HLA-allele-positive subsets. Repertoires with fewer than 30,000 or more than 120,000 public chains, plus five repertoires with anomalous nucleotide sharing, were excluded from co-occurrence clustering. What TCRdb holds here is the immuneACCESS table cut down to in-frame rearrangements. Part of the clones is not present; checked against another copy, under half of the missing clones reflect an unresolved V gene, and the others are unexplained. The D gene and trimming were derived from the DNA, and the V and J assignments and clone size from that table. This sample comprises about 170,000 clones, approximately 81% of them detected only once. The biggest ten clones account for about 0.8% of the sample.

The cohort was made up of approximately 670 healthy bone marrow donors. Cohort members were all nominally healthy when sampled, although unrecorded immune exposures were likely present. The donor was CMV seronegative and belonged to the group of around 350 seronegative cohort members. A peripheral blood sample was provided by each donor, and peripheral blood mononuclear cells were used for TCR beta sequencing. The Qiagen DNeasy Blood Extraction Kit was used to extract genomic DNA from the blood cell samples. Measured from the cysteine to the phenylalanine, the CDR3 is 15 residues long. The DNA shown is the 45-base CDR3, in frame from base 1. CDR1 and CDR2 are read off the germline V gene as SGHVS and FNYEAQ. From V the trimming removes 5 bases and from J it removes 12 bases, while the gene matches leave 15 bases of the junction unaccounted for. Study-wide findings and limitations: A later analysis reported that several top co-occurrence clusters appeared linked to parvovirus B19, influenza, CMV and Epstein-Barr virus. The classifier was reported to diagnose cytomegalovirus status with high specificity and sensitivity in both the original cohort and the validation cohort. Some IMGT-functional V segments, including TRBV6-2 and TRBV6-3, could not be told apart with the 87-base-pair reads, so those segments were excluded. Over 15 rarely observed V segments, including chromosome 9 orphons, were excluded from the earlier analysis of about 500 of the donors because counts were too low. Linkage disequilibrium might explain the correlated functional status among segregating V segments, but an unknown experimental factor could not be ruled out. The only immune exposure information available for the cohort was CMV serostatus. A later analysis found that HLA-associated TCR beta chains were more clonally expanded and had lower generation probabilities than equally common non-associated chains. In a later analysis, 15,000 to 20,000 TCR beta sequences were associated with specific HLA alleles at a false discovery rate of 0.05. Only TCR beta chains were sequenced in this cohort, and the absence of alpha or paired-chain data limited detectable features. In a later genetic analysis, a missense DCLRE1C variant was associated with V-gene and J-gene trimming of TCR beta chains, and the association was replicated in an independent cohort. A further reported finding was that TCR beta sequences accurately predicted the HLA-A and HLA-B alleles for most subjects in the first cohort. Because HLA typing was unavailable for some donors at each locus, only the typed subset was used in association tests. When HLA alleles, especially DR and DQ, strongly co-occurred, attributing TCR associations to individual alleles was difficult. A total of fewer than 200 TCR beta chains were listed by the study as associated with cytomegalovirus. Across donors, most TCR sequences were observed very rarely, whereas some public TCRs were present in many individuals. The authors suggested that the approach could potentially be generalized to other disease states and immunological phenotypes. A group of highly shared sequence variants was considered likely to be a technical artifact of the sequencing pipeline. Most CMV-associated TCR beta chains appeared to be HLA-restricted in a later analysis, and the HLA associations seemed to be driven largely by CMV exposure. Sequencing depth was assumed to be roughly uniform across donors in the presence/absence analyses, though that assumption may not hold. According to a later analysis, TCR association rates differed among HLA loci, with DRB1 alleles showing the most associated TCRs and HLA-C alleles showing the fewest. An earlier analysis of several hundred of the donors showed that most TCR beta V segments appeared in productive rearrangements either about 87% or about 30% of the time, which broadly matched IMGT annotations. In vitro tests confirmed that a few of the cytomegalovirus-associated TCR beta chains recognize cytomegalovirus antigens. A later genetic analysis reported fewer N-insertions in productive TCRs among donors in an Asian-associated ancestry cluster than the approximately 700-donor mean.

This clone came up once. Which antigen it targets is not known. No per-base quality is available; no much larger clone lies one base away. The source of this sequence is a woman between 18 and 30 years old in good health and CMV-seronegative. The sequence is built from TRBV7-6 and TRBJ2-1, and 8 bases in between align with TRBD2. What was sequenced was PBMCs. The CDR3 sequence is CASSRLASPSPGQFF. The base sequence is TGTGCCAGCAGCCGACTAGCGAGCCCCTCTCCGGGGCAGTTCTTC.